The clone carrying this T cell receptor (beta chain) was counted between two and nine times. The target antigen is unknown. CDR1 is DFQATT, CDR2 SNEGSKA, per germline (reference sequence). Trimming cost V 2 bases and J 0 bases; bases outside gene matches: 15. The CDR3 covers 20 residues. This entry comes from a study of blood T cells in healthy people across ages. Whole-study context: Template switching picked up about one barcoded beta molecule for each two T cells.

Next came a second PCR, run for about 6 to 12 cycles, which used a sample-barcoded 5' primer along with a J-beta primer mix. Every cDNA was tagged by a template-switch adaptor with 12 random nucleotides. TCRdb redid the calling of the 5' RACE reads with MiXCR, one entry per CDR3 protein. The sample yields 1.5 million or so distinct CDR3 sequences, roughly 40% seen once. Study results and limitations: Aged donors had fewer naive CD4+ cells and lower diversity than long-lived donors.

This clonotype was sampled from a woman between 18 and 29 years old in good health. Sequences were obtained from blood. This rearrangement joins TRBV20-1 to TRBJ2-6, with 8 bases matching TRBD2. CDR3 protein: CSARFDRLAGGISGANVLTF. CDR3 DNA: TGCAGTGCTAGATTCGACAGGTTGGCGGGGGGCATCTCTGGGGCCAACGTCCTGACTTTC.